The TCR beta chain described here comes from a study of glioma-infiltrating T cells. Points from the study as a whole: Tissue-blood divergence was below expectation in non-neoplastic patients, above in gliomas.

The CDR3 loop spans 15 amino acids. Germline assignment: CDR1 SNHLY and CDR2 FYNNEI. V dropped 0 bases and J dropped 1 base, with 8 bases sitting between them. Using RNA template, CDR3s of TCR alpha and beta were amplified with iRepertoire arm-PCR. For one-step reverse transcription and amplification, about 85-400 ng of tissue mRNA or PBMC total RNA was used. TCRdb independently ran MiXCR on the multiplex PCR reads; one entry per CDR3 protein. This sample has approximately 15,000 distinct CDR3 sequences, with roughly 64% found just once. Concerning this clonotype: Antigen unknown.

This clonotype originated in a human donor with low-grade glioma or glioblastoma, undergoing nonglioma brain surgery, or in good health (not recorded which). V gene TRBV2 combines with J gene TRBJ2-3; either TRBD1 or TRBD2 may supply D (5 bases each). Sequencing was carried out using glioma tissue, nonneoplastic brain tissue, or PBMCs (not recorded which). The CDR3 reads CASSEALGRTDTQYF. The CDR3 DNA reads TGTGCCAGCAGTGAAGCGCTGGGACGCACAGATACGCAGTATTTT.